This entry lists 19 T cell receptor beta chains sequenced from one sample in a study of blood T cell repertoires in COVID-19. Repertoires were generated with immunoSEQ multiplex PCR, while TCRdb's copy carries only in-frame clones and drops some. The repertoire holds about 230,000 clones, with approximately 80% as singletons. Sequencing was carried out using peripheral blood. Receptor source: a man in his forties with acute or convalescent COVID-19.

The rearrangement links TRBV6-2 or TRBV6-3 to TRBJ1-1, with D possibly matching TRBD1 (6 bases). Deletions cut 5 bases from V and 2 bases from J, with 21 bases between. Germline V CDR1 and CDR2: MNHEY, SVGEGT. This CDR3 has 17 residues. CDR3 coding DNA: TGTGCCAGCAGTCGGTTAGGACAGTCGGGATTAAACACTGAAGCTTTCTTT. Its protein product is CASSRLGQSGLNTEAFF.

The J gene is TRBJ1-2, the V gene TRBV9; no definite D call. The CDR3 consists of 14 residues. V was shortened by 2 bases and J by 8 bases, with 16 bases between the two germline ends. Germline assignment: CDR1 SGDLS and CDR2 YYNGEE. The CDR3 protein is CASSVSAAKWGYTF. The CDR3 nucleotides are TGTGCCAGCAGCGTTTCGGCGGCGAAATGGGGCTACACCTTC. Filled out from reference TRBV9 and TRBJ1-2, the complete variable domain reads DSGVTQTPKHLITATGQRVTLRCSPRSGDLSVYWYQQSLDQGLQFLIQYYNGEERAKGNILERFSAQQFPDLHSELNLSSLELGDSALYFCASSVSAAKWGYTFGSGTRLTVV.

The chain is built from TRBV12-5 and TRBJ1-2, with a possible D match to TRBD1 (6 bases). The length of the CDR3 is 16 residues. Looked up from germline, CDR1 is LGHNT and CDR2 is FRNRAP. The V end was cut by 6 bases, the J end by 5 bases, with 22 bases between. CDR3 DNA: TGTGCTAGTGGCCATTCGACGGACAGCTCTACTTATGGCTACACCTTC. Its translation: CASGHSTDSSTYGYTF.

V usage is TRBV9 and J usage is TRBJ2-7; TRBD2 matches at 8 bases. The CDR3 runs to 16 residues. Germline lookup yields CDR1 SGDLS and CDR2 YYNGEE. V was clipped by 4 bases and J by 4 bases; unmatched bases: 13. The CDR3 here is CASSPISAGGIYEQYF. In nucleotides, the CDR3 is TGTGCCAGCAGCCCAATCTCCGCGGGAGGAATATACGAGCAGTACTTC.

This chain joins TRBV27 and TRBJ1-2; the D gene is possibly TRBD1 (5 bases). The CDR3 is made up of 14 amino acids. The germline V gene encodes CDR1 MNHEY and CDR2 SMNVEV (reference sequence). Between the trimmed V and J ends, which lost 3 bases and 4 bases, there was a span of 12 bases. CDR3 amino acids: CASSFLDSRYGYTF. The CDR3 DNA follows: TGTGCCAGCAGTTTTCTCGACAGCCGCTATGGCTACACCTTC.

J is TRBJ1-2 and V is TRBV15; D not resolved. The CDR3 covers 15 residues. Germline V lookup: CDR1 LNHNV, CDR2 YYDKDF (reference sequence). V lost 0 bases and J lost 0, with 8 bases in between. The CDR3 nucleotides read TGTGCCACCAGCAGAGATTGGTTAGCTAACTATGGCTACACCTTC. As protein: CATSRDWLANYGYTF.

The V and J genes are TRBV6-5 and TRBJ1-1, with 7 bases matching TRBD1. Losses at the gene ends were 4 bases for V and 4 bases for J; bases not matched to a gene: 9. The length of the CDR3 is 15 residues. Germline V lookup: CDR1 MNHEY, CDR2 SVGAGI. This CDR3 is CASSFSGTASTEAFF. In DNA, the CDR3 is TGTGCCAGCAGTTTCTCCGGGACAGCAAGCACTGAAGCTTTCTTT.

The chain has TRBV19 and TRBJ1-5, with 12 positions matching TRBD1. This CDR3 spans 17 amino acids. Germline loops: CDR1 LNHDA, CDR2 SQIVND (reference sequence). With 7 bases clipped from V and 2 bases from J, the junction kept 9 bases outside the gene matches. CDR3 nucleotides: TGTGCCAGTAATGGAGGGACAGGGGGCAGACGCAATCAGCCCCAGCATTTT. Translating gives CASNGGTGGRRNQPQHF.

Points on this clone: Germline is not matched at one junction end, which may reflect a read error. The rearrangement joins TRBV19 to TRBJ1-2; possibly TRBD1 for D (5 bases). This CDR3 is built from 11 residues. Germline V CDR1 and CDR2: LNHDA, SQIVND (reference sequence). For the CDR3, the DNA is TGTGCCAGTAGTACCGGGGGGACCCTCCACTTC. Translation gives CASSTGGTLHF.

This rearrangement joins TRBV4-2 to TRBJ2-7; TRBD1 matches 9 bases. The CDR3 length is 14 residues. V was pared by 3 bases and J by 5 bases, with 5 bases of the junction left unmatched. CDR1 and CDR2 from the germline V gene are LGHNA and YNFKEQ. The CDR3 here is CASSQGQGSNEQYF. The CDR3 DNA is TGTGCCAGCAGCCAGGGACAGGGATCCAACGAGCAGTACTTC.

This clone was detected a few times. The chain combines TRBV7-8 with TRBJ2-7; D gene uncertain. In germline, CDR1 is SGHVS, CDR2 FQNEAQ. CDR3 length: 11 amino acids. The germline V and J ends were trimmed by 1 base and 10 bases, with 8 bases remaining between them. The CDR3 DNA is TGTGCCAGCAGCTTAGGGTGGCACCAGTACTTC. Translation gives CASSLGWHQYF.

This clone was recorded only once. The chain recombines TRBV9 with TRBJ2-1; no clear D gene. Germline values: CDR1 SGDLS, CDR2 YYNGEE. V was trimmed by 3 bases and J by 4 bases, leaving 17 bases between them. CDR3 length: 16 amino acids. The CDR3, as DNA: TGTGCCAGCAGCGAAGACTCCACCACCCTTTACAATGAGCAGTTCTTC. Its protein product is CASSEDSTTLYNEQFF.

This clone occurred once. J is TRBJ1-5 and V is TRBV19; maybe TRBD1 (6 bases). The V end was cut by 5 bases, the J end by 0 bases, with 20 bases between. The CDR3 extends over 18 amino acids. The germline gives CDR1 LNHDA, CDR2 SQIVND (reference sequence). In DNA form, the CDR3 reads TGTGCCAGTAGTCCTCCCCTAGGGGACAAATATAGCAATCAGCCCCAGCATTTT. Amino acids: CASSPPLGDKYSNQPQHF.

The J gene is TRBJ1-2, the V gene TRBV29-1; 8 nucleotides line up with TRBD1. The CDR3 has 13 residues. The J segment lost 3 bases and the V segment lost 5 bases, leaving 5 bases of the junction unmatched. CDR1 and CDR2 from the germline V gene are SQVTM and ANQGSEA. The CDR3 sequence is CSVSAGGDYGYTF. CDR3 nucleotide sequence: TGCAGCGTTTCGGCAGGGGGCGACTATGGCTACACCTTC.

The genes are TRBV5-1 and TRBJ1-2, with D possibly matching TRBD1 (5 bases). V shed 3 bases and J shed 1 base, with 7 bases lying between them. The CDR3 covers 13 residues. Germline-derived CDR1 and CDR2 are SGHRS and YFSETQ. CDR3 sequence (DNA): TGCGCCAGCAGCTGGACACATAACTATGGCTACACCTTC. Translation: CASSWTHNYGYTF. The full variable domain, with the rest looked up from reference TRBV5-1 and TRBJ1-2, is KAGVTQTPRYLIKTRGQQVTLSCSPISGHRSVSWYQQTPGQGLQFLFEYFSETQRNKGNFPGRFSGRQFSNSRSEMNVSTLELGDSALYLCASSWTHNYGYTFGSGTRLTVV.

The chain carries TRBV5-4 and TRBJ2-5; the match to TRBD2 covers 8 bases. This CDR3 comprises 16 residues. Germline values: CDR1 SGHNT, CDR2 YYREEE (reference sequence). The ends lost 2 bases at V and 5 bases at J; junction bases unmatched: 11. The DNA for the CDR3 is TGTGCCAGCAGCTTTGGGGGGTCGCCGGGAGGGGAGACCCAGTACTTC. Its protein is CASSFGGSPGGETQYF.

V usage is TRBV19 and J usage is TRBJ2-4; D possibly corresponds to TRBD1 (5 bases). The CDR3 extends over 17 amino acids. The ends were cut back, 3 bases at V and 3 bases at J, with 18 bases in the middle. Germline V gene sequence: CDR1 LNHDA, CDR2 SQIVND (reference sequence). Written as DNA, the CDR3 is TGTGCCAGTAGTATGGGCAGGGCCGCCCTAGGCAAAAACATTCAGTACTTC. Translated: CASSMGRAALGKNIQYF.

The genes are TRBV5-4 and TRBJ2-7; no reliable D call. The length of the CDR3 is 14 residues. V shed 0 bases and J shed 1 base, with 8 bases lying between them. Germline CDR1 and CDR2: SGHNT and YYREEE (reference sequence). CDR3 DNA: TGTGCCAGCAGCTTGGGGAGCTATTCCTACGAGCAGTACTTC. Translated, it gives CASSLGSYSYEQYF.

V usage is TRBV19 and J usage is TRBJ2-7; 7 bases map to TRBD1. Trimming at V came to 6 bases and at J to 5 bases, leaving 4 bases not matched to a gene. The CDR3 is made up of 12 amino acids. Germline assignment: CDR1 LNHDA and CDR2 SQIVND (reference sequence). The CDR3 loop is CASSPGQDEQYF. The CDR3 nucleotides are TGTGCCAGTAGCCCCGGACAGGACGAGCAGTACTTC.